This is a list of T cell receptor beta chains from one sample in a study of beta chain features in type 1 diabetes. The method was immunoSEQ multiplex PCR; TCRdb's version includes in-frame clones alone and lacks a portion of them. Of 140,000 or so clones in the sample, about 13% were seen once. Sequencing was carried out using central memory CD4+ T cells from blood. These receptors were taken from a man between 18 and 35 years old with type 1 diabetes. CDR3s include the opening cysteine and the closing phenylalanine or tryptophan. Fields, in order: clone size, V gene, J gene, CDR3 protein. The size field is filled for only some rows; it gives once, few, many or a size class.

abundance: .; v_gene: TRBV5-4; j_gene: TRBJ2-1; CDR3aa: CASSLDGGGYNEQFF
abundance: .; v_gene: TRBV27; j_gene: TRBJ1-6; CDR3aa: CASSTGAGPLHF
abundance: .; v_gene: TRBV2; j_gene: TRBJ2-1; CDR3aa: CASRGDSYNEQFF
abundance: .; v_gene: TRBV7-9; j_gene: TRBJ2-7; CDR3aa: CASSSGTSNSEQYF
abundance: .; v_gene: TRBV7-9; j_gene: TRBJ1-4; CDR3aa: CASSLGQGGEKLFF
abundance: .; v_gene: TRBV20-1; j_gene: TRBJ2-1; CDR3aa: CSATDYPEQFF
abundance: .; v_gene: TRBV18; j_gene: TRBJ1-2; CDR3aa: CASSPEGNYGYTF
abundance: .; v_gene: TRBV6-5; j_gene: TRBJ2-3; CDR3aa: CASSGQTDTQYF
abundance: .; v_gene: TRBV27; j_gene: TRBJ1-2; CDR3aa: CASSNPGQANGYTF
abundance: .; v_gene: TRBV7-2; j_gene: TRBJ2-7; CDR3aa: CASSPGTGGIYEQYF
abundance: few; v_gene: TRBV30; j_gene: TRBJ2-6; CDR3aa: CAWSGWLSPTFSGANVLTF
abundance: .; v_gene: TRBV5-1; j_gene: TRBJ2-7; CDR3aa: CASSSSGPLEQYF
abundance: .; v_gene: TRBV30; j_gene: TRBJ1-5; CDR3aa: CAWSIPVSNQPQHF
abundance: few; v_gene: TRBV7-9; j_gene: TRBJ2-7; CDR3aa: CASSLSKTYEQYF
abundance: few; v_gene: TRBV30; j_gene: TRBJ2-7; CDR3aa: CAWRLLGYEQYF
abundance: .; v_gene: TRBV7-2; j_gene: TRBJ1-4; CDR3aa: CASSSGTSEKLFF
abundance: .; v_gene: TRBV6-1; j_gene: TRBJ2-6; CDR3aa: CASSEEFGSGANVLTF
abundance: few; v_gene: TRBV5-1; j_gene: TRBJ1-3; CDR3aa: CASYLETLVQSSGNTIYF
abundance: many; v_gene: TRBV7-9; j_gene: TRBJ2-3; CDR3aa: CAGGRERADTQYF
abundance: .; v_gene: TRBV6-5; j_gene: TRBJ2-5; CDR3aa: CASRPTRILGETQYF
abundance: many; v_gene: TRBV13; j_gene: TRBJ2-7; CDR3aa: CASSMGQGVILLEQYF
abundance: few; v_gene: TRBV7-3; j_gene: TRBJ2-1; CDR3aa: CASSYGLAGDNEQFF
abundance: few; v_gene: TRBV5-4; j_gene: TRBJ2-5; CDR3aa: CASSLDYGGGETQYF
abundance: few; v_gene: TRBV23-1; j_gene: TRBJ1-1; CDR3aa: CASRTTGSTEAFF
abundance: few; v_gene: TRBV9; j_gene: TRBJ2-1; CDR3aa: CASSPRTGENEQFF
abundance: few; v_gene: TRBV28; j_gene: TRBJ2-5; CDR3aa: CASHREETQYF
abundance: .; v_gene: TRBV5-1; j_gene: TRBJ1-6; CDR3aa: CASSLGFGRENSPLHF
abundance: many; v_gene: TRBV2; j_gene: TRBJ2-5; CDR3aa: CASRVQGLVEETQYF
abundance: .; v_gene: TRBV4-1; j_gene: TRBJ1-1; CDR3aa: CASSLEERNYMNTEAFF
abundance: few; v_gene: TRBV30; j_gene: TRBJ2-1; CDR3aa: CAWRTSGANNEQFF
abundance: .; v_gene: TRBV10-3; j_gene: TRBJ2-2; CDR3aa: CAIRPATGINTGELFF
abundance: .; v_gene: TRBV5-1; j_gene: TRBJ1-6; CDR3aa: CASSLDNSPLHF
abundance: .; v_gene: TRBV6-6; j_gene: TRBJ1-1; CDR3aa: CASKQLNTEAFF
abundance: .; v_gene: TRBV5-4; j_gene: TRBJ2-5; CDR3aa: CASSSLGKETQYF
abundance: few; v_gene: TRBV28; j_gene: TRBJ1-6; CDR3aa: CASLGRGFGSPLHF
abundance: .; v_gene: TRBV7-9; j_gene: TRBJ2-5; CDR3aa: CASSGWTGADGVTQYF
abundance: .; v_gene: TRBV7-9; j_gene: TRBJ1-1; CDR3aa: CASSSLGGNTEAFF
abundance: .; v_gene: TRBV20-1; j_gene: TRBJ2-3; CDR3aa: CSARGPDTQYF
abundance: .; v_gene: TRBV7-2; j_gene: TRBJ2-7; CDR3aa: CASSLASHEQYF
abundance: many; v_gene: TRBV30; j_gene: TRBJ2-7; CDR3aa: CAWGRAGLYEQYF
abundance: .; v_gene: TRBV10-3; j_gene: TRBJ2-2; CDR3aa: CAISRGALSGTGELFF
abundance: .; v_gene: TRBV11-1; j_gene: TRBJ2-1; CDR3aa: CASSPRDRQNSYNEQFF
abundance: few; v_gene: TRBV5-1; j_gene: TRBJ2-7; CDR3aa: CASSLGNSIYEQYF
abundance: .; v_gene: TRBV25-1; j_gene: TRBJ2-7; CDR3aa: CASGQGYEQYF
abundance: .; v_gene: TRBV2; j_gene: TRBJ2-1; CDR3aa: CASSEALQGAGEQFF
abundance: .; v_gene: TRBV4-1; j_gene: TRBJ2-1; CDR3aa: CASSQRSLAVDEQFF
abundance: few; v_gene: TRBV29-1; j_gene: TRBJ1-3; CDR3aa: CSVLRDIGNTIYF
abundance: few; v_gene: TRBV2; j_gene: TRBJ1-2; CDR3aa: CASRRQPSSYGYTF
abundance: .; v_gene: TRBV2; j_gene: TRBJ2-3; CDR3aa: CASSVDPRDTQYF
abundance: many; v_gene: TRBV29-1; j_gene: TRBJ2-7; CDR3aa: CSVQDHEQYF
abundance: .; v_gene: TRBV2; j_gene: TRBJ2-5; CDR3aa: CASLQDGETQYF
abundance: .; v_gene: TRBV28; j_gene: TRBJ1-1; CDR3aa: CASRPNRDWNTEAFF
abundance: few; v_gene: TRBV4-1; j_gene: TRBJ1-5; CDR3aa: CASSQEGRGGNQPQHF
abundance: many; v_gene: TRBV7-2; j_gene: TRBJ2-3; CDR3aa: CASSLRRSDTQYF
abundance: few; v_gene: TRBV28; j_gene: TRBJ1-6; CDR3aa: CASSDRGLIWGSPLHF
abundance: .; v_gene: TRBV5-4; j_gene: TRBJ1-1; CDR3aa: CASSPGTGDGNTEAFF
abundance: .; v_gene: TRBV19; j_gene: TRBJ1-1; CDR3aa: CASSGLGGQDTEAFF